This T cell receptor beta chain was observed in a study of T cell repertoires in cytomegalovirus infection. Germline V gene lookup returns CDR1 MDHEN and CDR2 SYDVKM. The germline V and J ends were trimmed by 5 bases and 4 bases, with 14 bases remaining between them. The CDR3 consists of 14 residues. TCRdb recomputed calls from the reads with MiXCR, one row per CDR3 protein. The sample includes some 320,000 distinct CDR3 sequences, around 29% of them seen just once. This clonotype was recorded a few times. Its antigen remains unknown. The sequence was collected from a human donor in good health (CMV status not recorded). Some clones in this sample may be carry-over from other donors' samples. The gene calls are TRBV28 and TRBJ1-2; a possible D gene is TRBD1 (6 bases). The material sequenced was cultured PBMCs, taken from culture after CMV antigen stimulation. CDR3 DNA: TGTGCCAGCAGTAGGGCAGGGACATCCTATGGCTACACCTTC. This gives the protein CASSRAGTSYGYTF.